This T cell receptor (beta chain) appears in the sequencing data of a study of regulatory T cells in long-lasting Graves disease. Study information: Over 5 years of antithyroid drugs with positive TSH receptor antibodies was taken to mean persistent Graves' disease.

HTBI primers from iRepertoire and Arm-PCR of CDR3 regions yielded the TCR beta libraries. TCRdb processed the multiplex PCR reads anew with MiXCR; each CDR3 protein has one entry. The sample carries around 400,000 distinct CDR3 sequences, roughly 24% recorded once. This clonotype was observed a handful of times. Sequence at one end of the junction differs from germline and may be a read error. This CDR3 contains 10 residues. In germline, CDR1 is SNHLY, CDR2 FYNNEI. Time point reported: persistent/refractory GD, antithyroid drugs over 5 years with positive TRAb. Following extraction of RNA from PBMCs, that RNA was used to make the TCR library.

The clonotype comes from a woman aged 35 to 49 with Graves disease. This rearrangement joins TRBV2 to TRBJ2-1, with D possibly TRBD2 on 6 matching bases. The starting material was peripheral blood mononuclear cells (PBMCs), obtained when the disease was refractory, from a patient treated with antithyroid drugs. The CDR3 DNA reads TGTGCCAGCAGGGGACTGGGCGAAGGCTTC. Protein: CASRGLGEGF.